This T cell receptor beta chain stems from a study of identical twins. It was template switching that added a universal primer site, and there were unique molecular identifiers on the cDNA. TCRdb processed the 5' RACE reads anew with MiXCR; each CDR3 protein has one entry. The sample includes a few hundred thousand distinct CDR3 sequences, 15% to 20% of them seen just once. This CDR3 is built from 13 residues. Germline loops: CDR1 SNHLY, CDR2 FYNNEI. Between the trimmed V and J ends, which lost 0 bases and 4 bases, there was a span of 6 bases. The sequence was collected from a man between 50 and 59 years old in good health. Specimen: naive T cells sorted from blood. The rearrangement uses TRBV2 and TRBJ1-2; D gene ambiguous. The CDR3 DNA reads TGTGCCAGCAGTGAAGCGGTCTTCTATGGCTACACCTTC. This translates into CASSEAVFYGYTF.